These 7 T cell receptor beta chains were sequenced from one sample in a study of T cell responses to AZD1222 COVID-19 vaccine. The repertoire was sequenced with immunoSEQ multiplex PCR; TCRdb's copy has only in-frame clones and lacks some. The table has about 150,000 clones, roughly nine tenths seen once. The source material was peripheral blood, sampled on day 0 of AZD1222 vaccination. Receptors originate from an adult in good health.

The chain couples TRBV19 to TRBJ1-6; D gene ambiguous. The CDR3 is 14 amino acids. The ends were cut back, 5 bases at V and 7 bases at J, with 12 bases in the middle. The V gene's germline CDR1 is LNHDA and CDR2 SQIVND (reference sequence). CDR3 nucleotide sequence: TGTGCCAGTAGTCCAGGACGGGCAAATTCACCCCTCCACTTT. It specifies CASSPGRANSPLHF.

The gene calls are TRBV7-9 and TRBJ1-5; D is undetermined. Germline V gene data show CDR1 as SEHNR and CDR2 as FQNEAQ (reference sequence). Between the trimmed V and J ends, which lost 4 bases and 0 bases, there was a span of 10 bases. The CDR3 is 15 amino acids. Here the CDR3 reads CASSSGRGSNQPQHF. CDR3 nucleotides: TGTGCCAGCAGCTCCGGGCGGGGTAGCAATCAGCCCCAGCATTTT.

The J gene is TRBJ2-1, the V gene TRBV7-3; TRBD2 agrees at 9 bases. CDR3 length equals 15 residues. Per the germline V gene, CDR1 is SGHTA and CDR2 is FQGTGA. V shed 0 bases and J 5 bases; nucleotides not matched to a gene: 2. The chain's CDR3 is CASSLTAGGNNEQFF. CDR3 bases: TGTGCCAGCAGCTTAACGGCGGGAGGGAACAATGAGCAGTTCTTC.

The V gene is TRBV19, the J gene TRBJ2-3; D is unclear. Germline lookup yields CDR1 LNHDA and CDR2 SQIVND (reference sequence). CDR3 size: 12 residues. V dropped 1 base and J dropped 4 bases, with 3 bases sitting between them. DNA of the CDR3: TGTGCCAGTAGTATAGTGCCAGATACGCAGTATTTT. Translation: CASSIVPDTQYF. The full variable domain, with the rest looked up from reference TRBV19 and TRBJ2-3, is DGGITQSPKYLFRKEGQNVTLSCEQNLNHDAMYWYRQDPGQGLRLIYYSQIVNDFQKGDIAEGYSVSREKKESFPLTVTSAQKNPTAFYLCASSIVPDTQYFGPGTRLTVL.

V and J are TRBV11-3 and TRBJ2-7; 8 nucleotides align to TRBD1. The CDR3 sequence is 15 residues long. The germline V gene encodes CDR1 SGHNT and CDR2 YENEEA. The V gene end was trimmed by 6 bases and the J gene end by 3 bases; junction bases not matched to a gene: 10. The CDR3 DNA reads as TGTGCCAGCAGTCGTCCGGGACAGGACTACTACGAGCAGTACTTC. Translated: CASSRPGQDYYEQYF.

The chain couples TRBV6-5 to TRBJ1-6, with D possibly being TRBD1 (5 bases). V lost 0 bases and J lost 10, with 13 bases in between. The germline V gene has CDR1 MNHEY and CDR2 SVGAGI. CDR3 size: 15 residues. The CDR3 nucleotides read TGTGCCAGCAGTTACTCGAAGCAGGGTGGATCACCCCTCCACTTT. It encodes CASSYSKQGGSPLHF.

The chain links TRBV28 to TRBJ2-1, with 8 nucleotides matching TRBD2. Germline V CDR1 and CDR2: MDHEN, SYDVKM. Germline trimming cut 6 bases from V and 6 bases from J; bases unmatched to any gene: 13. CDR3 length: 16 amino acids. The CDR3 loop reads CASSVVEALAANEQFF. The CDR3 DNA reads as TGTGCCAGCAGCGTTGTTGAGGCACTAGCGGCCAATGAGCAGTTCTTC.